These 3 T cell receptor beta chains were sequenced from one sample in a study of OX40 agonist ivuxolimab in advanced cancers. Sequencing was performed with immunoSEQ multiplex PCR; in TCRdb, only in-frame clones are kept and a portion is missing. The table records roughly 28,000 clones, about 83% of them present only once. The specimen comprised CD4+ or CD8+ T cells sorted from blood, sampled in a trial of the OX40 agonist ivuxolimab. The receptors come from an adult with an advanced solid tumor such as melanoma, head and neck, liver or kidney cancer.

This chain connects TRBV5-1 to TRBJ1-5; perhaps TRBD1 as D (5 bases). The V end lost 5 bases, the J end lost 4 bases, and 10 bases lay between the germline ends. CDR1 SGHRS and CDR2 YFSETQ come from the germline V gene. The CDR3 length is 13 residues. Written as DNA, the CDR3 is TGCGCCAGCAGTTTGACAGCAAATCAGCCCCAGCATTTT. It codes for CASSLTANQPQHF.

This clone was counted between two and nine times. This chain connects TRBV7-9 to TRBJ2-7; 8 positions agree with TRBD1. Germline CDR1 and CDR2: SEHNR and FQNEAQ (reference sequence). Trimming at V came to 5 bases and at J to 2 bases, leaving 11 bases not matched to a gene. The CDR3 sequence is 16 residues long. The CDR3 coding sequence is TGTGCCAGCAGCGCGCCCCCCGGGACAGGCCCCTACGAGCAGTACTTC. It is translated as CASSAPPGTGPYEQYF. The full variable domain, rest sourced from reference TRBV7-9 and TRBJ2-7, is DTGVSQNPRHKITKRGQNVTFRCDPISEHNRLYWYRQTLGQGPEFLTYFQNEAQLEKSRLLSDRFSAERPKGSFSTLEIQRTEQGDSAMYLCASSAPPGTGPYEQYFGPGTRLTVT.

V is TRBV12-5 and J is TRBJ2-5; 7 nucleotides line up with TRBD2. The CDR3 spans 21 residues. V trimming: 2 bases; J trimming: 5 bases; junction bases outside the gene matches: 26. Per the germline V gene, CDR1 is LGHNT and CDR2 is FRNRAP. The CDR3 region is CASGLPEALFGGREGPETQYF. The CDR3 DNA is TGTGCTAGTGGTTTGCCCGAGGCCTTGTTTGGGGGAAGGGAGGGTCCGGAGACCCAGTACTTC. Supplemented by reference TRBV12-5 and TRBJ2-5, the full variable domain reads DARVTQTPRHKVTEMGQEVTMRCQPILGHNTVFWYRQTMMQGLELLAYFRNRAPLDDSGMPKDRFSAEMPDATLATLKIQPSEPRDSAVYFCASGLPEALFGGREGPETQYFGPGTRLLVL.